These T cell receptor beta chains were read from a single sample in a study of radiotherapy plus CTLA-4 blockade in lung cancer. Clones were sequenced by immunoSEQ multiplex PCR, and TCRdb holds only the in-frame ones, with some missing. Of about 88,000 clones detected, about two thirds appear once; the ten largest clones hold more than 13%. Sequencing was performed on peripheral blood, taken from a patient treated with radiotherapy plus ipilimumab. These receptors were collected from a human donor with non-small cell lung cancer that progressed on radiotherapy plus ipilimumab. Both conserved end residues are part of each CDR3. A D gene is named only where the DNA matches it firmly. Clone size is given for some rows only: seen once, a few or many times, or a class if the clone is expanded.

clone size,V gene,CDR3 length,J gene,D gene,CDR3 protein,CDR3 DNA
few,TRBV6-8,14,TRBJ2-1,.,CASSEASSYNEQFF,TGTGCCAGCAGTGAAGCGAGTTCCTACAATGAGCAGTTCTTC
once,TRBV27,13,TRBJ2-7,.,CASSPTGTYEQYF,TGTGCCAGCAGTCCCACCGGGACCTACGAGCAGTACTTC
few,TRBV29-1,13,TRBJ2-2,.,CSVSGTNTGELFF,TGCAGCGTTTCAGGGACGAACACCGGGGAGCTGTTTTTT
.,TRBV9,14,TRBJ1-1,.,CASSPPRGNTEAFF,TGTGCCAGCAGCCCCCCTCGTGGGAACACTGAAGCTTTCTTT
.,TRBV6-1,14,TRBJ1-1,.,CASSEEWGAAEAFF,TGTGCCAGCAGTGAAGAATGGGGGGCGGCGGAAGCTTTCTTT
.,TRBV4-3,16,TRBJ1-1,.,CASSWGMGPMNTEAFF,TGCGCCAGCAGCTGGGGGATGGGCCCCATGAACACTGAAGCTTTCTTT
.,TRBV9,13,TRBJ2-1,.,CASSPRGYTEQFF,TGTGCCAGCAGCCCCCGGGGCTACACCGAGCAGTTCTTC
.,TRBV28,12,TRBJ2-7,.,CASGKGAYEQYF,TGTGCCAGCGGTAAAGGGGCCTACGAGCAGTACTTC
.,TRBV2,15,TRBJ2-5,.,CASSDRGGAGETQYF,TGTGCCAGCAGTGATCGGGGCGGGGCTGGGGAGACCCAGTACTTC
.,TRBV4-2,16,TRBJ2-7,TRBD1,CASSHNPRQGSYEQYF,TGTGCCAGCAGCCACAACCCCCGACAGGGCTCCTACGAGCAGTACTTC